The entry that follows covers one T cell receptor beta chain sequence. This clone has a handful of counts. What antigen it recognizes has not been identified. No base-level quality is on record; no much larger clone is a single base apart. Library preparation was by the immunoSEQ multiplex PCR assay. Primary melanoma tumor tissue underwent high-throughput sequencing of the T-cell receptor beta chain. The authors' analysis ran thus. The repertoire analyses covered TCRB CDR3 sharing between samples and the distribution of insertions and deletions. A gradient-boosted model ranked how well the T-cell fraction predicted outcome compared with histopathological variables. TCRdb holds this immuneACCESS table with in-frame rearrangements only. Some clones are missing; in checked studies, unresolved V genes explain under half, and the rest has no known cause. V and J calls and clone size are given by that table; D and trimming were obtained from the DNA. This sample has 400 to 500 clones in its table, and around 80% of those were observed once. About a sixth of the sample goes to the ten largest clones.

Each patient's primary melanoma had been surgically resected and was viewed as potentially curable, though still at risk of metastatic recurrence. The sample comes from a study of primary melanoma T cells and metastatic recurrence (dated by TCRdb to 2018 to 2020). For context, the study as a whole: The cohort was made up of 150 to 200 primary melanomas of stage T2 to T4, with thickness greater than 1 mm. Histopathological grading of tumor-infiltrating lymphocytes served as the comparison point for the T-cell fraction derived from sequencing. Whether patient outcome could be predicted by T-cell fraction and T-cell repertoire clonality in primary melanoma tumors was the question this study put to the test. Progression-free survival was the clinical outcome compared against the T-cell fraction measured by TCR beta sequencing. Results the study describes overall, beyond this receptor: An effective T-cell-mediated antitumor response in primary melanoma was presented by the authors only as a suggestion rather than as a demonstrated mechanism. Compared with adding any other histopathological variable to tumor thickness, adding T-cell fraction reportedly produced a bigger improvement in progression-free survival prediction. Progression-free survival was reportedly predicted by the tumor T-cell fraction independently of thickness, ulceration, mitotic rate and age. A T-cell fraction above 20% appeared protective regardless of ulceration status, mitotic rate or nodal disease.

V is clipped by 4 bases and J by 1 base, and the sequence between their germline boundaries is 17 bases long. The cysteine opens and the phenylalanine closes a CDR3 of 16 amino acids. Only CDR3 DNA is held: 48 bases, read in frame from base 1. According to the germline V gene, CDR1 reads SGHRS and CDR2 reads YFSETQ. This sequence uses TRBV5-1 and TRBJ1-1; TRBD1 is perhaps the D gene, given 6 matching bases. Source material: melanoma tumor tissue. This sequence originates from a human donor with melanoma. The DNA reads as follows: TGCGCCAGCAGCCCGGGGGGAGAACAGGGGAACACTGAAGCTTTCTTT. The encoded protein is CASSPGGEQGNTEAFF.